The 32 T cell receptor beta chains reported below all come from one sample, sequenced in a study of cytomegalovirus exposure and HLA in healthy donors (dated by TCRdb to 2016 to 2017). Library prep was done by the immunoSEQ multiplex PCR assay. TCRdb took over this immuneACCESS table, retaining in-frame rearrangements with V and J assigned. Such tables are incomplete; in checked studies, under half of the missing clones stem from an unresolved V gene, and the remainder is unexplained. Present in this sample are 55,000 to 75,000 clones, more than 85% of which were seen just once. The ten largest clones add up to about 5.2% of the sample. The sample comprised PBMCs. The receptors shown here come from a man between 18 and 35 years old in good health and CMV-seropositive.

The chain combines TRBV30 with TRBJ2-7; 7 nucleotides align to TRBD2. The CDR3 is made up of 12 amino acids. Germline V CDR1 and CDR2: GTSNPN, SVGIG (reference sequence). With 5 bases clipped from V and 6 bases from J, the junction kept 7 bases outside the gene matches. CDR3 coding DNA: TGTGCCTGGTCTACGGGGGGTGCCGAGCAGTACTTC. Protein: CAWSTGGAEQYF. The entire variable domain, with the rest obtained from reference TRBV30 and TRBJ2-7, is as follows: SQTIHQWPATLVQPVGSPLSLECTVEGTSNPNLYWYRQAAGRGLQLLFYSVGIGQISSEVPQNLSASRPQDRQFILSSKKLLLSDSGFYLCAWSTGGAEQYFGPGTRLTVT.

This sequence joins TRBV5-6 and TRBJ2-3; 9 nucleotides align to TRBD1. CDR1 SGHDT and CDR2 YYEEEE come from the germline V gene. The CDR3 contains 15 residues. V was clipped by 4 bases and J by 4 bases; unmatched bases: 7. CDR3 coding DNA: TGTGCCAGCAGCCTACCGGGACAGGGTTCAGATACGCAGTATTTT. As protein: CASSLPGQGSDTQYF.

The V and J genes are TRBV4-1 and TRBJ2-7; D is undetermined. This CDR3 region has 13 residues. V was clipped by 1 base and J by 2 bases, with 6 bases between them. Germline CDR1 and CDR2: MGHRA and YSYEKL. CDR3 protein: CASSQALPYEQYF. In DNA, the CDR3 is TGCGCCAGCAGCCAAGCACTACCCTACGAGCAGTACTTC.

This sequence joins TRBV5-1 and TRBJ2-1; 7 nucleotides agree with TRBD1. Germline V gene sequence: CDR1 SGHRS, CDR2 YFSETQ. The trim removed 1 base at V and 4 bases at J, leaving 2 bases unmatched. The CDR3 sequence is 14 residues long. The CDR3 protein is CASSLTGDYNEQFF. For the CDR3, the DNA is TGCGCCAGCAGCTTGACAGGGGATTACAATGAGCAGTTCTTC. Full variable domain (missing parts from reference TRBV5-1 and TRBJ2-1): KAGVTQTPRYLIKTRGQQVTLSCSPISGHRSVSWYQQTPGQGLQFLFEYFSETQRNKGNFPGRFSGRQFSNSRSEMNVSTLELGDSALYLCASSLTGDYNEQFFGPGTRLTVL.

The V gene is TRBV27, the J gene TRBJ2-1; 10 nucleotides line up with TRBD2. J gave up 4 bases and V 5 bases, and 5 bases lay outside the gene matches. The germline V gene encodes CDR1 MNHEY and CDR2 SMNVEV (reference sequence). The CDR3 spans 15 residues. The CDR3 region has the DNA TGTGCCAGCAGTCTCTCAGCGGGAGGGTACAATGAGCAGTTCTTC. Encoded protein: CASSLSAGGYNEQFF.

V and J are TRBV6-4 and TRBJ2-1, with TRBD2 identical over 11 bases. The ends lost 6 bases at V and 6 bases at J; junction bases unmatched: 7. The CDR3 runs 15 residues. The germline gives CDR1 MRHNA, CDR2 SNTAGT. The DNA of the CDR3 is TGTGCCAGCAGCGCCCTCGGACTAGCGGGCAATGAGCAGTTCTTC. It codes for CASSALGLAGNEQFF.

The chain is built from TRBV28 and TRBJ2-7; D is undetermined. Germline V gene lookup returns CDR1 MDHEN and CDR2 SYDVKM. Trimming pared 9 bases from V and 6 bases from J, leaving 21 bases between. The CDR3 is made up of 14 amino acids. The CDR3 nucleotides read TGTGCCAGTTTTACTCCGGCAGGCCAATCCGAGCAGTACTTC. It is translated as CASFTPAGQSEQYF.

For this clone: The same CDR3 also results from other DNA sequences found in this sample. V gene TRBV6-5 combines with J gene TRBJ2-3; no clear D. Germline-derived CDR1 and CDR2 are MNHEY and SVGAGI. The V end was cut by 0 bases, the J end by 6 bases, with 7 bases between. The CDR3 is made up of 13 amino acids. This CDR3 is CASSYSSADTQYF. DNA for the CDR3: TGTGCCAGCAGTTACTCCTCTGCGGATACGCAGTATTTT.

V usage is TRBV10-1 and J usage is TRBJ2-1; TRBD2 matches 7 bases. With 8 bases clipped from V and 4 bases from J, the junction kept 11 bases outside the gene matches. In germline, CDR1 is WNHNN, CDR2 SYGVQD (reference sequence). This CDR3 spans 15 amino acids. The chain's CDR3 is CASGNLPSGYNEQFF. The DNA of the CDR3 is TGCGCCAGCGGGAACCTGCCTAGCGGTTACAATGAGCAGTTCTTC.

The chain is built from TRBV6-6 and TRBJ1-3; 8 nucleotides line up with TRBD1. Germline lookup yields CDR1 MNHNY and CDR2 SVGAGI (reference sequence). CDR3 length equals 14 residues. With V trimmed by 6 bases and J by 4 bases, 5 bases remained unmatched. The CDR3 region has the DNA TGTGCCAGCAGCCCGACAGGGGCCGGAAACACCATATATTTT. This translates into CASSPTGAGNTIYF.

The chain uses TRBV5-1 and TRBJ2-7, with 8 bases that match TRBD1. The CDR3 sequence is 15 residues long. V shed 4 bases and J 2 bases; nucleotides not matched to a gene: 8. Germline CDR1 is SGHRS and CDR2 is YFSETQ. In DNA form, the CDR3 reads TGCGCCAGCAGCGACCGGACAGGGCTGACCTACGAGCAGTACTTC. It codes for CASSDRTGLTYEQYF.

This clone was detected only a few times. The chain uses TRBV29-1 and TRBJ2-1; D is ambiguous. The CDR3 contains 11 residues. Looked up from germline, CDR1 is SQVTM and CDR2 is ANQGSEA. With 4 bases removed from V and 9 bases from J, the gap between germline ends came to 10 bases. The CDR3 region has the DNA TGCAGCGTTGCAAGCGACTCTGAGCAGTTCTTC. Amino acids: CSVASDSEQFF.

CDR3 DNA: TGTGCCAGCAGTGCGATTACCGGGACAGTAAGCACTAACTATGGCTACACCTTC. Translation: CASSAITGTVSTNYGYTF. The rearrangement uses TRBV6-1 and TRBJ1-2; 7 bases match TRBD1. The CDR3 covers 18 residues. In germline, CDR1 is MNHNS, CDR2 SASEGT. V lost 4 bases and J lost 0; bases outside the gene matches: 14.

CDR3 region: CASTGSGNTIYF. CDR3 DNA: TGTGCCAGCACCGGCTCTGGAAACACCATATATTTT. The chain uses TRBV2 and TRBJ1-3; D gene uncertain. V was trimmed by 7 bases and J by 0 bases, leaving 4 bases between them. The CDR3 is 12 amino acids. Germline values: CDR1 SNHLY, CDR2 FYNNEI.

The rearrangement links TRBV5-4 to TRBJ2-7; D unclear. Germline V lookup: CDR1 SGHNT, CDR2 YYREEE (reference sequence). CDR3 size: 15 residues. Trimming took 0 bases from V and 3 from J, leaving 13 bases between them. The CDR3 loop is CASSLVPGVIYEQYF. Written as DNA, the CDR3 is TGTGCCAGCAGCTTGGTACCAGGCGTCATCTACGAGCAGTACTTC. The whole variable domain, remainder taken from reference TRBV5-4 and TRBJ2-7, is ETGVTQSPTHLIKTRGQQVTLRCSSQSGHNTVSWYQQALGQGPQFIFQYYREEENGRGNFPPRFSGLQFPNYSSELNVNALELDDSALYLCASSLVPGVIYEQYFGPGTRLTVT.

The rearrangement joins TRBV5-1 to TRBJ1-1; 8 bases match TRBD1. V was pared by 0 bases and J by 3 bases, with 4 bases of the junction left unmatched. CDR3 length: 15 amino acids. Per the germline V gene, CDR1 is SGHRS and CDR2 is YFSETQ. This CDR3 reads CASSLGRGHYTEAFF. The CDR3 DNA reads as TGCGCCAGCAGCTTGGGCAGGGGGCATTACACTGAAGCTTTCTTT.

The rearrangement joins TRBV29-1 to TRBJ2-7, with 9 bases lining up with TRBD1. The CDR3 has 15 amino acids. The J segment lost 5 bases and the V segment lost 0 bases, leaving 8 bases of the junction unmatched. CDR1 and CDR2 from the germline V gene are SQVTM and ANQGSEA. The CDR3 coding sequence is TGCAGCGTTGAAGATTCGAGACAGGGGGTCCACGAGCAGTACTTC. This encodes CSVEDSRQGVHEQYF.

This chain joins TRBV30 and TRBJ2-3; 11 positions match TRBD1. Germline V CDR1 and CDR2: GTSNPN, SVGIG (reference sequence). After removal of 5 bases from V and 5 bases from J, the junction contained 9 bases not matched to a gene. The CDR3 loop spans 15 amino acids. The CDR3 DNA is TGTGCCTGGTTCCAGGCGGGACAGGGGGGAGATACGCAGTATTTT. Encoded protein: CAWFQAGQGGDTQYF.

The chain carries TRBV11-2 and TRBJ2-5; 13 bases map to TRBD2. V lost 3 bases and J lost 2; bases outside the gene matches: 6. The germline V gene has CDR1 SGHAT and CDR2 FQNNGV. CDR3 size: 17 residues. CDR3 sequence (DNA): TGTGCCAGCAGCTTCCTCGGACTAGCGGGAGAACAAGAGACCCAGTACTTC. It codes for CASSFLGLAGEQETQYF.

This rearrangement joins TRBV6-1 to TRBJ2-7; TRBD1 might be the D (5 bases). The germline V and J ends were trimmed by 4 bases and 7 bases, with 17 bases remaining between them. The CDR3 has 14 amino acids. Germline V gene sequence: CDR1 MNHNS, CDR2 SASEGT. The CDR3 loop reads CASSANPGLGEQYF. The CDR3 DNA is TGTGCCAGCAGTGCAAACCCAGGGTTGGGGGAGCAGTACTTC.

The chain is built from TRBV2 and TRBJ2-2, with D uncertain. The germline gives CDR1 SNHLY, CDR2 FYNNEI. V gave up 3 bases and J gave up 0 bases, with 5 bases separating them. The length of the CDR3 is 14 residues. The CDR3 is CASSDPANTGELFF. CDR3 in DNA: TGTGCCAGCAGTGACCCCGCGAACACCGGGGAGCTGTTTTTT.

The rearrangement links TRBV11-2 to TRBJ2-7; D possibly corresponds to TRBD2 (5 bases). Between the trimmed V and J ends, which lost 2 bases and 0 bases, there was a span of 8 bases. CDR1 SGHAT and CDR2 FQNNGV come from the germline V gene. The CDR3 spans 14 residues. CDR3 DNA sequence: TGTGCCAGCAGCTTATCTGCGGGCTCCTACGAGCAGTACTTC. Protein product: CASSLSAGSYEQYF.

This chain connects TRBV5-6 to TRBJ1-2; D perhaps matches TRBD1 (5 bases). V lost 4 bases to trimming and J lost 7 bases, with 17 bases between them. The CDR3 extends over 14 amino acids. CDR1 is SGHDT, CDR2 YYEEEE, per germline. The CDR3 coding sequence is TGTGCCAGCAGCCCAGGGATCACTGTCGGTGGCTACACCTTC. This encodes CASSPGITVGGYTF.

The chain employs TRBV28 and TRBJ1-1; D ambiguous. V lost 3 bases, J lost 1 base, and 9 bases lay in between. CDR1 MDHEN and CDR2 SYDVKM come from the germline V gene. The CDR3 extends over 14 amino acids. The CDR3: CASSLGDGNTEAFF. The CDR3 DNA reads as TGTGCCAGCAGTTTGGGCGACGGGAACACTGAAGCTTTCTTT.

The gene calls are TRBV30 and TRBJ2-2; TRBD1 matches 8 bases. The ends lost 4 bases at V and 7 bases at J; junction bases unmatched: 8. Looked up from germline, CDR1 is GTSNPN and CDR2 is SVGIG (reference sequence). This CDR3 is 14 amino acids long. The CDR3 bases are TGTGCCTGGACGGGACAGGTCCTCGGCGGGGAGCTGTTTTTT. Its protein is CAWTGQVLGGELFF.

This rearrangement joins TRBV11-2 to TRBJ1-5; D gene ambiguous. CDR3 size: 15 residues. Germline lookup yields CDR1 SGHAT and CDR2 FQNNGV. V was clipped by 4 bases and J by 4 bases, with 14 bases between them. In DNA form, the CDR3 reads TGTGCCAGCAGCTCGGGCGGAGGGATTAATCAGCCCCAGCATTTT. This gives the protein CASSSGGGINQPQHF.

This clone has a single count. The CDR3 loop reads CASSEAGGSGTDTQYF. The DNA for the CDR3 is TGTGCCAGCAGTGAAGCCGGCGGGAGTGGCACAGATACGCAGTATTTT. The rearrangement uses TRBV6-1 and TRBJ2-3, with 7 bases identical to TRBD2. Germline lookup yields CDR1 MNHNS and CDR2 SASEGT. This CDR3 contains 16 residues. Trimming cost V 0 bases and J 1 base; bases outside gene matches: 4.

The rearrangement uses TRBV7-9 and TRBJ2-2, with 9 bases fitting TRBD1. The length of the CDR3 is 16 residues. Germline lookup yields CDR1 SEHNR and CDR2 FQNEAQ (reference sequence). Trimming removed 5 bases from V and 3 bases from J; junction bases left unmatched: 7. The CDR3 sequence is CASSPSGTGYTGELFF. The CDR3 DNA reads TGTGCCAGCAGCCCATCTGGGACAGGGTACACCGGGGAGCTGTTTTTT.

This rearrangement joins TRBV6-5 to TRBJ1-2, with D unresolved. CDR1 is MNHEY, CDR2 SVGAGI, per germline. Deletions cut 8 bases from V and 3 bases from J, with 13 bases between. The CDR3 totals 13 residues. The CDR3 DNA follows: TGTGCCAGCTTCCCCTCCTCCTACTATGGCTACACCTTC. It yields the protein CASFPSSYYGYTF.

The chain links TRBV11-1 to TRBJ1-2; D is unresolved. Germline loops: CDR1 SGHAT, CDR2 FQDESV (reference sequence). V was pared by 0 bases and J by 6 bases, with 11 bases between. The CDR3 totals 14 residues. CDR3 coding DNA: TGTGCCAGCAGCTTAGCGTCTAACGAAGATGGCTACACCTTC. This sequence encodes CASSLASNEDGYTF.

The chain recombines TRBV29-1 with TRBJ1-1; D is possibly TRBD1 (6 bases). Deletions cut 6 bases from V and 2 bases from J, with 7 bases between. Per the germline V gene, CDR1 is SQVTM and CDR2 is ANQGSEA. The CDR3 runs to 11 residues. The CDR3 spells CSVQGNTEAFF. The DNA for the CDR3 is TGCAGCGTACAGGGAAACACTGAAGCTTTCTTT.

This chain links TRBV4-2 with TRBJ2-4; 11 nucleotides align to TRBD2. Looked up from germline, CDR1 is LGHNA and CDR2 is YNFKEQ. The CDR3 is 19 residues long. After removal of 4 bases from V and 5 bases from J, the junction contained 16 bases not matched to a gene. The CDR3 nucleotides are TGTGCCAGCAGCCCCACGGTGGTAGCGGGAGGGAGATCGGAAAACATTCAGTACTTC. Encoded protein: CASSPTVVAGGRSENIQYF.